This T cell receptor beta chain was recovered during a study of shared clonotypes between healthy human individuals. CD4+ cells yielded CD45RA+ naive and CD45RA-negative memory subsets. CDR1 is MNHEY and CDR2 is SVGAGI in the germline V gene. The CDR3 runs 15 residues. Trimming cost V 6 bases and J 0 bases, with 11 bases left between them. This table comes from immunoSEQ multiplex PCR, and its TCRdb copy is limited to in-frame clones, with some not included. The sample contains about 660,000 clones, approximately 79% of which appear only once. The sequence was obtained from a woman under 40 in good health. Sequences were obtained from memory CD4+ T cells sorted from blood. The subset here: CD45RA-negative fraction. The chain employs TRBV6-5 and TRBJ1-4; D is perhaps TRBD1 (6 bases). The chain's CDR3 is CASRKQGATNEKLFF. CDR3 coding DNA: TGTGCCAGCAGAAAACAGGGCGCAACTAATGAAAAACTGTTTTTT.